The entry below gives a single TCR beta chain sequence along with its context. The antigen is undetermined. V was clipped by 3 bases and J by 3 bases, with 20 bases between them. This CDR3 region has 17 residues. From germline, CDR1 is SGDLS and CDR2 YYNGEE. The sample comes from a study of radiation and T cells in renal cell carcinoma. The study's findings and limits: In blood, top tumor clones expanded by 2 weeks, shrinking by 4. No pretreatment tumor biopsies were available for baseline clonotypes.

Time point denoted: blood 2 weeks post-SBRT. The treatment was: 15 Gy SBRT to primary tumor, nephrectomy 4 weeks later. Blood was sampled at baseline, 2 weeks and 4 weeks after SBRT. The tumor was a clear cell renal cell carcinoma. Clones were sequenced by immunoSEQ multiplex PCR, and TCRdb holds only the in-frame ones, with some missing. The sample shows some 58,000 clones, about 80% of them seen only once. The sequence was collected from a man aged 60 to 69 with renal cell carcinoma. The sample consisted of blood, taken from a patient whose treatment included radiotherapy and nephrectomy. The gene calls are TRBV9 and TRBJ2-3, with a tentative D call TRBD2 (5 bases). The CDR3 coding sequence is TGTGCCAGCAGCGCCCTGATGTCGGGGTTTGTTACAGATACGCAGTATTTT. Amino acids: CASSALMSGFVTDTQYF.